The present TCR beta chain was sequenced within a study of blood T cell repertoires in COVID-19 (TCRdb year 2020). Study-level background: Samples from collaborators originated in the United States, Italy and Spain and spanned both the acute and convalescent phases of COVID-19. The material from the prospective study consisted of cDNA or gDNA derived from T cells, B-cell-depleted T cells, or PBMCs. The dataset comprised deeply sampled blood TCRbeta repertoires from subjects exposed to, actively infected with, or recovered from COVID-19. The repertoires were released in a freely available public database meant as a resource for research on the immune response to SARS-CoV-2. The samples were drawn from two sources: the first 160 participants of the ongoing ImmuneRACE study, and 1,000 to 1,500 subjects contributed by 6 global collaborators. Nearly every sample came with metadata listing a de-identified subject ID, COVID-19 status, age in years and sex. Where available, HLA class I and class II types were obtained from metadata supplied by the sample provider rather than from assay-based typing.

The study at large found these results: The amount of clinical and demographic metadata varied by source and participant and was provided uncurated.

Concerning this clone itself: Its antigen has not been determined. Per-nucleotide qualities are absent, and no much larger clonotype sits a single base away.

According to the germline V gene, CDR1 reads MNHEY and CDR2 reads SVGAGI. Ends trimmed: V by 0 bases, J by 8 bases; bases unmatched to a gene: 3. The CDR3 has 13 amino acids, counting the end cysteine and phenylalanine. Just the 39-base CDR3 DNA is kept, in frame starting at base 1. The collaborating institutions used their own protocols to collect whole blood in K2EDTA tubes. For TCRbeta analysis, collaborators shipped samples in one of three forms: frozen whole blood, isolated PBMCs, or DNA extracted from either of those sample types. TCRbeta CDR3 regions were amplified from genomic DNA using the immunoSEQ Assay, a bias-controlled multiplex PCR. For the original study's pipeline: The number of nucleated cells in each sample was estimated by amplification of reference gene primers within the assay. To quantify the absolute abundance of each unique TCRbeta CDR3 rearrangement, sequence reads were collapsed and filtered. Productive Simpson clonality was computed per sample as the square root of Simpson's diversity index over productive rearrangements. Held by TCRdb, this immuneACCESS table contains in-frame sequences only and omits some clones. Under half of the omission traces to an unresolved V gene where checked; the cause of the rest is unknown. The DNA was the basis for D and trimming; V, J and clone size are from that table. This sample lists under 130,000 clones; approximately 78% were detected once. The biggest ten clones account for 15% to 17% of the sample.

Sequencing was done on a sample of peripheral blood. The TCR sequence derives from a woman aged 80 or over with acute or convalescent COVID-19. In this chain, TRBV6-5 is recombined with TRBJ1-2; 7 bases in the junction line up with TRBD1. The nucleotide sequence is given as TGTGCCAGCAGTTACTCGACAGGGTACGGCTACACCTTC. Translation gives CASSYSTGYGYTF.